The 17 T cell receptor beta chains in this list originate from one sample, sequenced in a study of blood T cell repertoires in COVID-19. TCRdb's table, derived via immunoSEQ multiplex PCR, lists solely in-frame clones and lacks some. The sample lists tens of thousands of clones, approximately 91% seen once, with around 3.2% in the top ten. Material for sequencing was peripheral blood. Receptors originate from a woman aged 70-85 years with active COVID-19.

V and J are TRBV7-6 and TRBJ1-4; 9 bases line up with TRBD1. The CDR3 runs 18 residues. After removal of 5 bases from V and 7 bases from J, the junction contained 17 bases not matched to a gene. Germline CDR1 is SGHVS and CDR2 is FNYEAQ. In DNA form, the CDR3 reads TGTGCCAGCAGCCGCAGGGGGGGACAGGGAAAGATTAGTGAAAAACTGTTTTTT. The encoded protein is CASSRRGGQGKISEKLFF.

The V gene is TRBV11-2, the J gene TRBJ2-7, with a weak D call TRBD2 (6 bases). The CDR3 covers 16 residues. Germline V gene data show CDR1 as SGHAT and CDR2 as FQNNGV. V was pared by 1 base and J by 0 bases, with 13 bases between. CDR3 coding DNA: TGTGCCAGCAGCTTAGTAACCTCTAGCGCCTCCTACGAGCAGTACTTC. Residues: CASSLVTSSASYEQYF.

CDR3 sequence reads: CAISEGGMEQFF. Here the CDR3 DNA reads TGTGCCATCAGTGAAGGGGGCATGGAGCAGTTCTTC. The chain links TRBV10-3 to TRBJ2-1; TRBD1 matches 7 bases. The CDR3 runs to 12 residues. Germline loops: CDR1 ENHRY, CDR2 SYGVKD. Trimming cost V 3 bases and J 10 bases; bases outside gene matches: 3.

The rearrangement links TRBV7-2 to TRBJ2-7, with 9 bases lining up with TRBD2. Trimming cost V 4 bases and J 0 bases; bases outside gene matches: 4. This CDR3 is built from 15 residues. Germline values: CDR1 SGHTA, CDR2 FQGNSA. For the CDR3, the DNA is TGTGCCAGCAGCTGGGTTAGCGGGAGCTCCTACGAGCAGTACTTC. Translating it yields CASSWVSGSSYEQYF.

This clone was observed once. The rearrangement joins TRBV3-1 (or the pseudogene TRBV3-2) to TRBJ2-3, with TRBD1 matching over 7 bases. The CDR3 extends over 15 amino acids. V dropped 1 base and J dropped 6; count of bases not matched to a gene: 7. Germline values: CDR1 LGHDT, CDR2 YNNKEL (reference sequence). The CDR3 sequence is CASSQGRTGGDTQYF. The CDR3, as DNA: TGTGCCAGCAGCCAAGGACGGACAGGTGGCGATACGCAGTATTTT.

This sequence joins TRBV6-4 and TRBJ2-1; a weak D match, TRBD2 (6 bases). The CDR3 contains 17 residues. Germline lookup yields CDR1 MRHNA and CDR2 SNTAGT. Trimming left V 0 bases short and J 2 bases short, with 14 bases between. The CDR3: CASSDSMGEETYNEQFF. In nucleotides, the CDR3 is TGTGCCAGCAGTGACTCGATGGGGGAGGAGACCTACAATGAGCAGTTCTTC.

This clone was counted once. This chain uses TRBV15 with TRBJ2-1; 7 bases agree with TRBD2. V dropped 5 bases and J dropped 0; count of bases not matched to a gene: 10. This CDR3 is 17 amino acids long. Looked up from germline, CDR1 is LNHNV and CDR2 is YYDKDF (reference sequence). The CDR3 sequence is CATSGSRLAASYNEQFF. Here the CDR3 DNA reads TGTGCCACCAGCGGATCACGACTAGCAGCCTCCTACAATGAGCAGTTCTTC.

This chain links TRBV5-1 with TRBJ1-2; 9 nucleotides line up with TRBD1. The CDR3 runs to 17 residues. Germline CDR1 reads SGHRS; CDR2 reads YFSETQ. With V trimmed by 0 bases and J by 4 bases, 10 bases remained unmatched. CDR3 protein: CASSLGGQGVAGYGYTF. The CDR3 DNA reads TGCGCCAGCAGCTTGGGGGGACAGGGAGTAGCAGGCTATGGCTACACCTTC.

The rearrangement uses TRBV7-3 and TRBJ2-7; 13 nucleotides align to TRBD2. The CDR3 covers 17 residues. The V and J ends lost 3 bases and 6 bases, in that order; junction bases with no gene match: 11. Per the germline V gene, CDR1 is SGHTA and CDR2 is FQGTGA. The CDR3 loop is CASSFLPGLAGTSEQYF. CDR3 bases: TGTGCCAGCAGCTTTCTCCCGGGACTAGCGGGAACCAGCGAGCAGTACTTC.

This clone is termed large. This chain links TRBV7-2 with TRBJ1-5; D remains ambiguous. The ends were cut back, 4 bases at V and 3 bases at J, with 7 bases in the middle. This CDR3 spans 13 amino acids. Germline V gene data show CDR1 as SGHTA and CDR2 as FQGNSA. CDR3 DNA sequence: TGTGCCAGCAGCTCTGAGAACAATCAGCCCCAGCATTTT. Its translation: CASSSENNQPQHF.

The rearrangement joins TRBV7-6 to TRBJ2-7; tentatively, D is TRBD1 (6 bases). Germline CDR1 and CDR2: SGHVS and FNYEAQ. Trimming pared 5 bases from V and 4 bases from J, leaving 12 bases between. CDR3 size: 13 residues. The CDR3 bases are TGTGCCAGCAGCCCCGGACAGTTTTACGAGCAGTACTTC. This gives the protein CASSPGQFYEQYF.

The chain is built from TRBV27 and TRBJ2-1; D ambiguous. Germline CDR1 MNHEY, CDR2 SMNVEV (reference sequence). The CDR3 consists of 12 residues. The V gene lost 4 bases and the J gene lost 4 bases, with 5 bases spanning the gap. The CDR3 reads CASSSQYNEQFF. CDR3 nucleotides: TGTGCCAGCAGTTCCCAGTACAATGAGCAGTTCTTC.

This chain joins TRBV28 and TRBJ2-7; maybe TRBD1 (6 bases). The CDR3 runs to 15 residues. V lost 3 bases, J lost 3 bases, and 15 bases lay in between. Germline V CDR1 and CDR2: MDHEN, SYDVKM. Here the CDR3 DNA reads TGTGCCAGCAGTTTGAGTCAGGGACACTTCTACGAGCAGTACTTC. Its protein is CASSLSQGHFYEQYF.

The chain couples TRBV6-1 to TRBJ2-1; 8 nucleotides line up with TRBD2. CDR1 is MNHNS, CDR2 SASEGT, per germline. With V trimmed by 4 bases and J by 2 bases, 7 bases remained unmatched. The CDR3 totals 16 residues. Here the CDR3 reads CASSGSGGRTYNEQFF. In DNA, the CDR3 is TGTGCCAGCAGTGGTTCGGGAGGGAGGACCTACAATGAGCAGTTCTTC.

The CDR3 DNA follows: TGTGCCAGCAGCTTACTTAGCGGGAGGGCCTATATAGGCACCGGGGAGCTGTTTTTT. It codes for CASSLLSGRAYIGTGELFF. The rearrangement joins TRBV11-2 to TRBJ2-2; 11 nucleotides align to TRBD2. Germline V lookup: CDR1 SGHAT, CDR2 FQNNGV. This CDR3 is built from 19 residues. With V trimmed by 2 bases and J by 4 bases, 12 bases remained unmatched.

The CDR3 is CASSLGLAGVNIQYF. The CDR3 coding sequence is TGTGCCAGCAGCTTAGGCCTAGCGGGGGTTAACATTCAGTACTTC. This chain links TRBV11-2 with TRBJ2-4, with 10 bases fitting TRBD2. J gave up 7 bases and V 1 base, and 4 bases lay outside the gene matches. The germline V gene encodes CDR1 SGHAT and CDR2 FQNNGV. The CDR3 sequence is 15 residues long.

J is TRBJ2-1 and V is TRBV7-2; TRBD2 matches at 11 bases. CDR1 and CDR2 from the germline V gene are SGHTA and FQGNSA. With V trimmed by 5 bases and J by 7 bases, 10 bases remained unmatched. The CDR3 is made up of 16 amino acids. The CDR3 DNA reads TGTGCCAGCAGCGCCGGACTAGCGGGTATGAAGAATGAGCAGTTCTTC. This codes for CASSAGLAGMKNEQFF.